The 30 T cell receptor beta chains in this list originate from one sample, sequenced in a study of cytomegalovirus exposure and HLA in healthy donors. The study ran its PCR with 60 Vbeta and 13 Jbeta primers. The assay was immunoSEQ multiplex PCR, and TCRdb's table has in-frame clones only and misses some. This sample carries around 140,000 clones, around 78% of them seen once, and the ten largest clones take over 1.5%. The sequenced sample was PBMCs. Receptors were obtained from a man between 40 and 49 years old in good health and CMV-seronegative.

The J gene is TRBJ1-3, the V gene TRBV5-5; unclear D gene. The CDR3 covers 14 residues. Trimming shortened V by 0 bases and J by 2 bases, and 6 bases separated the two germline ends. CDR1 and CDR2 (germline): SGHKS, YYEKEE (reference sequence). CDR3: CASSLEQAGNTIYF. The CDR3 DNA sequence: TGTGCCAGCAGCTTGGAGCAGGCTGGAAACACCATATATTTT.

The V and J genes are TRBV27 and TRBJ1-2; TRBD1 might be the D (5 bases). CDR1 and CDR2 from the germline V gene are MNHEY and SMNVEV (reference sequence). The CDR3 sequence is 13 residues long. V was clipped by 6 bases and J by 6 bases, with 14 bases between them. The CDR3 DNA reads TGTGCCAGCAGCCCCGGGGGGATGGATGGCTACACCTTC. It is translated as CASSPGGMDGYTF.

This clone showed up just once. The chain combines TRBV5-4 with TRBJ1-1; perhaps TRBD1 as D (5 bases). V was pared by 5 bases and J by 3 bases, with 14 bases between. The CDR3 loop spans 14 amino acids. Germline lookup yields CDR1 SGHNT and CDR2 YYREEE (reference sequence). The CDR3 bases are TGTGCCAGCAGTCTCCCGGGACTAGACACTGAAGCTTTCTTT. It codes for CASSLPGLDTEAFF.

The chain couples TRBV7-8 to TRBJ2-1, with 12 positions matching TRBD2. This CDR3 is 18 amino acids long. The V gene's germline CDR1 is SGHVS and CDR2 FQNEAQ. V trimming: 4 bases; J trimming: 0 bases; junction bases outside the gene matches: 7. The CDR3: CASSYRTSGTSSYNEQFF. CDR3 in DNA: TGTGCCAGCAGCTACCGGACTAGCGGGACGAGCTCCTACAATGAGCAGTTCTTC.

The rearrangement links TRBV5-6 to TRBJ2-1; 9 nucleotides align to TRBD2. The CDR3 runs to 15 residues. J lost 2 bases, V lost 6 bases, and 6 bases had no gene match. CDR1 SGHDT and CDR2 YYEEEE come from the germline V gene. The CDR3 loop is CASTLSGGPYNEQFF. The CDR3, as DNA: TGTGCCAGCACTCTGAGCGGGGGGCCCTACAATGAGCAGTTCTTC. Based on the CDR3 plus reference TRBV5-6 and TRBJ2-1, the full variable domain is DAGVTQSPTHLIKTRGQQVTLRCSPKSGHDTVSWYQQALGQGPQFIFQYYEEEERQRGNFPDRFSGHQFPNYSSELNVNALLLGDSALYLCASTLSGGPYNEQFFGPGTRLTVL.

V and J are TRBV7-4 and TRBJ2-7; 13 nucleotides agree with TRBD2. The CDR3 runs to 15 residues. Germline V lookup: CDR1 SGHVT, CDR2 SQSDAQ. J was trimmed by 3 bases and V by 4 bases; bases with no gene match: 3. Here the CDR3 DNA reads TGTGCCAGCAGCTACGGGACTAGCGGGAACTACGAGCAGTACTTC. Its translation is CASSYGTSGNYEQYF. Variable domain in full (rest from reference TRBV7-4 and TRBJ2-7): GAGVSQSPRYKVAKRGRDVALRCDSISGHVTLYWYRQTLGQGSEVLTYSQSDAQRDKSGRPSGRFSAERPERSVSTLKIQRTEQGDSAVYLCASSYGTSGNYEQYFGPGTRLTVT.

V and J are TRBV14 and TRBJ1-2; D perhaps matches TRBD1 (5 bases). CDR3 size: 13 residues. Germline lookup yields CDR1 SGHDN and CDR2 FVKESK. V lost 4 bases, J lost 8 bases, and 14 bases lay in between. The CDR3 DNA follows: TGTGCCAGCAGCCTGGAGGGACTATGGGGCTACACCTTC. Protein sequence: CASSLEGLWGYTF.

This chain uses TRBV4-3 with TRBJ1-3, with a tentative D call TRBD1 (6 bases). Trimming pared 6 bases from V and 1 base from J, leaving 16 bases between. The germline gives CDR1 LGHNA, CDR2 YSLEER. The CDR3 is 16 residues long. CDR3 amino acids: CASSTGSGGSGNTIYF. The CDR3 DNA is TGCGCCAGCAGTACAGGGAGCGGGGGATCTGGAAACACCATATATTTT.

The rearrangement joins TRBV25-1 to TRBJ2-3; D ambiguous. Trimming removed 3 bases at V and 4 bases at J, with 5 bases between. Germline V CDR1 and CDR2: MGHDK, SYGVNS. This CDR3 has 12 amino acids. The CDR3 region has the DNA TGTGCCAGCAGTGACTCCCCAGATACGCAGTATTTT. Translation: CASSDSPDTQYF.

The chain is built from TRBV29-1 and TRBJ1-2; D possibly corresponds to TRBD1 (5 bases). Germline V gives CDR1 SQVTM, CDR2 ANQGSEA. Trimming removed 3 bases from V and 2 bases from J, with 7 bases in between. CDR3 length: 12 amino acids. The CDR3 sequence: CSVDGGNYGYTF. The DNA for the CDR3 is TGCAGCGTTGATGGGGGGAACTATGGCTACACCTTC.

The chain couples TRBV5-8 to TRBJ2-1; 10 bases align to TRBD2. Trimming cost V 0 bases and J 9 bases; bases outside gene matches: 3. The CDR3 length is 14 residues. From germline, CDR1 is SGHTS and CDR2 YDEGEE. CDR3 in amino acids: CASSLALAGAEQFF. CDR3 nucleotides: TGTGCCAGCAGCTTGGCGCTAGCGGGAGCTGAGCAGTTCTTC.

The CDR3 DNA reads TGTGCCATCAGTGACGGTTACACAGATACGCAGTATTTT. Translated: CAISDGYTDTQYF. V is TRBV10-3 and J is TRBJ2-3; the D is unclear. The CDR3 length is 13 residues. V gave up 3 bases and J gave up 2 bases, with 6 bases separating them. From germline, CDR1 is ENHRY and CDR2 SYGVKD.

The V and J genes are TRBV5-1 and TRBJ1-4; TRBD1 matches at 9 bases. V shed 3 bases, J shed 7 bases, and the junction held 7 bases outside the gene matches. Germline CDR1 reads SGHRS; CDR2 reads YFSETQ. This CDR3 is 15 amino acids long. CDR3 residues: CASSYDTGGGEKLFF. The CDR3 DNA sequence: TGCGCCAGCAGCTATGATACAGGGGGCGGTGAAAAACTGTTTTTT. Full variable domain (remainder filled in from reference TRBV5-1 and TRBJ1-4): KAGVTQTPRYLIKTRGQQVTLSCSPISGHRSVSWYQQTPGQGLQFLFEYFSETQRNKGNFPGRFSGRQFSNSRSEMNVSTLELGDSALYLCASSYDTGGGEKLFFGSGTQLSVL.

V gene TRBV18 combines with J gene TRBJ2-4; tentative D call: TRBD1 (6 bases). CDR3 length equals 16 residues. The germline CDR1 and CDR2 sequences are KGHSH and LQKENI. V was shortened by 3 bases and J by 5 bases, with 17 bases between the two germline ends. CDR3 coding DNA: TGTGCCAGCTCACCGGGAACAGGGAGAAGCGAAAACATTCAGTACTTC. Protein: CASSPGTGRSENIQYF.

This chain connects TRBV5-6 to TRBJ1-4; D may be TRBD1 (5 bases). The germline V gene has CDR1 SGHDT and CDR2 YYEEEE. CDR3 length equals 15 residues. Trimming stripped 1 base from V and 5 bases from J, with 12 bases between. The CDR3 coding sequence is TGTGCCAGCAGCTTGCCCGGGGGAAGGAATGAAAAACTGTTTTTT. Translation: CASSLPGGRNEKLFF.

The chain links TRBV7-8 to TRBJ2-7, with a possible D match to TRBD1 (6 bases). V lost 2 bases, J lost 1 base, and 12 bases lay in between. CDR3 length: 15 amino acids. Germline V CDR1 and CDR2: SGHVS, FQNEAQ. Here the CDR3 DNA reads TGTGCCAGCAGCTTACGGAACAGGGATTCCTACGAGCAGTACTTC. Its translation: CASSLRNRDSYEQYF.

The chain couples TRBV20-1 to TRBJ2-7, with a weak D call TRBD1 (5 bases). V shed 1 base and J shed 10 bases, with 11 bases lying between them. The germline V gene has CDR1 DFQATT and CDR2 SNEGSKA (reference sequence). CDR3 length: 11 amino acids. The chain's CDR3 is CSARAGQPQYF. As DNA, the CDR3 is TGCAGTGCTAGAGCAGGGCAACCTCAGTACTTC.

The rearrangement uses TRBV6-5 and TRBJ1-2; 8 bases line up with TRBD1. Unmatched junction bases numbered 1, after V lost 6 bases and J lost 4 bases. The CDR3 runs to 12 residues. Germline-derived CDR1 and CDR2 are MNHEY and SVGAGI. The CDR3 sequence is CASRQGVYGYTF. The CDR3 nucleotides read TGTGCCAGCAGACAGGGGGTCTATGGCTACACCTTC.

This clone is a singleton in its sample. This rearrangement joins TRBV4-3 to TRBJ2-1, with 14 bases lining up with TRBD2. Germline CDR1 is LGHNA and CDR2 is YSLEER. V was pared by 4 bases and J by 2 bases, with 7 bases of the junction left unmatched. CDR3 length: 18 residues. CDR3 bases: TGCGCCAGCAGCCCCGGACTAGCGGGGGGTTCCACCTACAATGAGCAGTTCTTC. Translation: CASSPGLAGGSTYNEQFF.

The chain recombines TRBV7-8 with TRBJ1-2; weak D call: TRBD1 (6 bases). Germline CDR1 and CDR2: SGHVS and FQNEAQ. This CDR3 comprises 14 residues. With 4 bases removed from V and 3 bases from J, the gap between germline ends came to 12 bases. The CDR3 loop reads CASSYRVPDYGYTF. The CDR3 DNA reads TGTGCCAGCAGCTACAGGGTCCCCGACTATGGCTACACCTTC.

This clone turned up a few times. The chain has TRBV9 and TRBJ2-7; tentative D call: TRBD2 (5 bases). There are 14 residues in the CDR3. V was shortened by 3 bases and J by 5 bases, with 15 bases between the two germline ends. Germline CDR1 is SGDLS and CDR2 is YYNGEE. The CDR3 nucleotides read TGTGCCAGCAGCGGAGGACTCGCCGGGGACGAGCAGTACTTC. This codes for CASSGGLAGDEQYF.

The chain carries TRBV11-1 and TRBJ2-7; 8 bases map to TRBD1. With 5 bases clipped from V and 7 bases from J, the junction kept 7 bases outside the gene matches. The CDR3 extends over 13 amino acids. Germline V gene lookup returns CDR1 SGHAT and CDR2 FQDESV (reference sequence). The CDR3 loop is CASSLHRGWEQYF. CDR3 DNA: TGTGCCAGCAGCCTCCACAGGGGGTGGGAGCAGTACTTC.

V usage is TRBV7-9 and J usage is TRBJ1-5; D is unresolved. The CDR3 is 14 residues long. Germline V gene sequence: CDR1 SEHNR, CDR2 FQNEAQ (reference sequence). V was shortened by 5 bases and J by 6 bases, with 14 bases between the two germline ends. In DNA form, the CDR3 reads TGTGCCAGCAGCCCGAGCGGGGTTACTCAGCCCCAGCATTTT. It encodes CASSPSGVTQPQHF.

CDR3 protein: CASSQNYSRGTVKTQYF. In nucleotides, the CDR3 is TGTGCCAGCAGCCAAAATTATAGCCGTGGAACGGTTAAGACCCAGTACTTC. The rearrangement joins TRBV5-4 to TRBJ2-5; no clear D gene. The ends were cut back, 4 bases at V and 6 bases at J, with 25 bases in the middle. CDR3 size: 17 residues. Germline-derived CDR1 and CDR2 are SGHNT and YYREEE (reference sequence).

The CDR3 spells CASSVGESGGGYTF. DNA of the CDR3: TGTGCCAGCAGCGTAGGTGAGTCAGGAGGAGGCTACACCTTC. The rearrangement links TRBV9 to TRBJ1-2; no reliable D call. Trimming removed 0 bases at V and 8 bases at J, with 14 bases between. Germline values: CDR1 SGDLS, CDR2 YYNGEE. CDR3 size: 14 residues.

This clone has only one observation. The chain combines TRBV7-9 with TRBJ2-3; no reliable D call. The CDR3 loop spans 16 amino acids. Trimming removed 1 base from V and 1 base from J, with 12 bases in between. CDR1 is SEHNR, CDR2 FQNEAQ, per germline (reference sequence). The CDR3 DNA sequence: TGTGCCAGCAGCTTAGGACTGGAGCGAGGCACAGATACGCAGTATTTT. The encoded protein is CASSLGLERGTDTQYF. The whole variable domain, filled in from reference TRBV7-9 and TRBJ2-3, reads DTGVSQNPRHKITKRGQNVTFRCDPISEHNRLYWYRQTLGQGPEFLTYFQNEAQLEKSRLLSDRFSAERPKGSFSTLEIQRTEQGDSAMYLCASSLGLERGTDTQYFGPGTRLTVL.

V usage is TRBV7-8 and J usage is TRBJ2-3, with D possibly being TRBD1 (6 bases). CDR1 and CDR2 from the germline V gene are SGHVS and FQNEAQ. The CDR3 contains 14 residues. The V end lost 4 bases, the J end lost 1 base, and 9 bases lay between the germline ends. In DNA form, the CDR3 reads TGTGCCAGCAGCTCCGGACAGCGCACAGATACGCAGTATTTT. Its translation is CASSSGQRTDTQYF.

The rearrangement uses TRBV7-9 and TRBJ1-4; 9 positions match TRBD1. CDR3 length: 14 amino acids. After removal of 5 bases from V and 8 bases from J, the junction contained 6 bases not matched to a gene. The germline CDR1 and CDR2 sequences are SEHNR and FQNEAQ (reference sequence). CDR3 coding DNA: TGTGCCAGCAGCACCGGGACAGGGCGCGAAAAACTGTTTTTT. The encoded protein is CASSTGTGREKLFF. Filled out from reference TRBV7-9 and TRBJ1-4, the complete variable domain reads DTGVSQNPRHKITKRGQNVTFRCDPISEHNRLYWYRQTLGQGPEFLTYFQNEAQLEKSRLLSDRFSAERPKGSFSTLEIQRTEQGDSAMYLCASSTGTGREKLFFGSGTQLSVL.

V gene TRBV6-6 combines with J gene TRBJ1-2; maybe TRBD1 (5 bases). The ends were cut back, 0 bases at V and 2 bases at J, with 10 bases in the middle. The length of the CDR3 is 15 residues. The germline CDR1 and CDR2 sequences are MNHNY and SVGAGI (reference sequence). The DNA of the CDR3 is TGTGCCAGCAGTTACTCGCAGGGCACCAACTATGGCTACACCTTC. It encodes CASSYSQGTNYGYTF.

The chain joins TRBV11-1 to TRBJ2-3; D gene ambiguous. The V and J ends lost 0 bases and 2 bases respectively, with 6 bases between them. The CDR3 loop spans 14 amino acids. Germline CDR1 and CDR2: SGHAT and FQDESV (reference sequence). The CDR3 DNA follows: TGTGCCAGCAGCTTAGCCCAGAACACAGATACGCAGTATTTT. Translating it yields CASSLAQNTDTQYF.